The text below deals with one T cell receptor beta chain. The sample originates from a study of technical replicates of blood from a few donors. CDR1 and CDR2 (germline): SGHAT, FQNNGV. There are 15 residues in the CDR3. V lost 3 bases and J 5 bases, leaving 14 bases between the germline ends. Clones were sequenced by immunoSEQ multiplex PCR, and TCRdb holds only the in-frame ones, with some missing. The top ten clones hold less than 0.4% of a sample with approximately 73,000 clones, around 92% of them seen once. The rearrangement joins TRBV11-2 to TRBJ2-1; D is perhaps TRBD2 (5 bases). Sample: T cells isolated from PBMCs. The TCR was taken from a human donor in good health. The CDR3 region is CASSLSSPQNNEQFF. DNA of the CDR3: TGTGCCAGCAGCTTGTCTAGCCCTCAGAACAATGAGCAGTTCTTC. The variable domain in full, with the rest retrieved from reference TRBV11-2 and TRBJ2-1, is EAGVAQSPRYKIIEKRQSVAFWCNPISGHATLYWYQQILGQGPKLLIQFQNNGVVDDSQLPKDRFSAERLKGVDSTLKIQPAKLEDSAVYLCASSLSSPQNNEQFFGPGTRLTVL.